A selection of T cell receptor beta chains follows, all from one sample in a study of cytomegalovirus exposure and HLA in healthy donors. Profiling relied on immunoSEQ multiplex PCR, and the TCRdb table lists in-frame clones only, not all of them. The sample comprises about 190,000 clones, roughly three quarters of which are singletons, and around 1.6% rests with the top ten. The sequenced sample consisted of PBMCs. These receptors all stem from a woman younger than 35 in good health and CMV-seronegative. Each CDR3 is given with its conserved first and last residue. Each record gives: CDR3 protein, CDR3 DNA, V gene, clone size, J gene, D gene. D genes are given only for firm matches. Some rows mark clone size as missing; the rest say once, few, many or name a class of expanded clone.

CSVDQGAAGEQYF TGCAGCGTTGACCAGGGGGCGGCTGGCGAGCAGTACTTC TRBV29-1 NA TRBJ2-7 TRBD1
CASSFAGDSYGYTF TGTGCCAGCAGCTTTGCCGGGGACAGCTATGGCTACACCTTC TRBV7-2 NA TRBJ1-2 TRBD1
CARGQGSEKLFF TGTGCAAGGGGACAGGGTAGTGAAAAACTGTTTTTT TRBV12-2 NA TRBJ1-4 NA
CASSLGDSKLYNEQFF TGTGCCAGCAGCCTAGGGGACAGTAAACTGTACAATGAGCAGTTCTTC TRBV7-9 few TRBJ2-1 TRBD1
CASSSEPGYTYEQYF TGTGCCAGCAGCTCCGAGCCGGGTTACACCTACGAGCAGTACTTC TRBV7-6 NA TRBJ2-7 NA
CAWKSGGSTGELFF TGTGCCTGGAAATCAGGGGGTAGCACCGGGGAGCTGTTTTTT TRBV30 NA TRBJ2-2 TRBD1
CASRPAGNYGYTF TGTGCCAGTAGACCCGCAGGTAACTATGGCTACACCTTC TRBV19 NA TRBJ1-2 NA
CSVEKQGGEKLFF TGCAGCGTTGAAAAGCAGGGGGGAGAAAAACTGTTTTTT TRBV29-1 NA TRBJ1-4 TRBD1
CASSSTGVGVNTEAFF TGTGCCAGCAGTTCTACGGGGGTTGGGGTAAACACTGAAGCTTTCTTT TRBV6-6 NA TRBJ1-1 NA
CASSEGTGGQPQHF TGTGCCAGCAGTGAGGGGACAGGGGGTCAGCCCCAGCATTTT TRBV6-4 NA TRBJ1-5 TRBD1
CASSLDRRNTEAFF TGTGCCAGCAGCTTAGACAGGAGGAACACTGAAGCTTTCTTT TRBV7-2 NA TRBJ1-1 NA
CASSSGIGGYTF TGTGCCAGCAGTTCGGGTATCGGTGGCTACACCTTC TRBV27 few TRBJ1-2 NA
CASSLSGDEQYF TGTGCCAGCAGCTTATCAGGGGACGAGCAGTACTTC TRBV11-3 NA TRBJ2-7 NA
CASSSDYFATNEKLFF TGCGCCAGCAGTTCGGACTACTTCGCAACTAATGAAAAACTGTTTTTT TRBV10-2 NA TRBJ1-4 NA
CASSFWTSGGGRNEQFF TGTGCCAGCAGTTTCTGGACTAGCGGGGGGGGGAGGAATGAGCAGTTCTTC TRBV27 NA TRBJ2-1 TRBD2
CASSSPGKAGGNTIYF TGTGCCAGCAGCAGTCCGGGCAAGGCGGGGGGAAACACCATATATTTT TRBV27 NA TRBJ1-3 NA
CASSPTRGNEQFF TGCGCCAGCAGCCCCACAAGGGGCAATGAGCAGTTCTTC TRBV5-1 once TRBJ2-1 NA
CASSLPGTGFLNTEAFF TGTGCCAGCAGTCTCCCAGGGACAGGTTTCCTGAACACTGAAGCTTTCTTT TRBV27 few TRBJ1-1 TRBD1
CASSFPLQGNYGYTF TGTGCCAGCAGCTTCCCCCTACAGGGGAACTATGGCTACACCTTC TRBV7-9 few TRBJ1-2 TRBD1
CSVEVRAGNIYGYTF TGCAGCGTTGAAGTCAGAGCGGGTAATATCTATGGCTACACCTTC TRBV29-1 NA TRBJ1-2 NA
CASSSTANTEAFF TGCGCCAGCAGTTCCACAGCAAACACTGAAGCTTTCTTT TRBV10-1 NA TRBJ1-1 NA
CASTDRDNSYEQYF TGTGCCAGCACCGACAGGGACAACTCCTACGAGCAGTACTTC TRBV6-5 NA TRBJ2-7 TRBD1
CASSPGQGRGEQYF TGTGCCAGCAGCCCCGGACAGGGGCGAGGCGAGCAGTACTTC TRBV7-3 NA TRBJ2-7 TRBD1
CASSLTDRVTETQYF TGTGCCAGCAGCTTAACGGACAGGGTAACCGAGACCCAGTACTTC TRBV5-5 NA TRBJ2-5 TRBD1
CASKTNRDRNSPLHF TGTGCCAGCAAAACTAACAGGGATAGGAATTCACCCCTCCACTTT TRBV6-5 NA TRBJ1-6 NA
CAISDITSGSYEQFF TGTGCCATCAGTGATATTACTAGCGGGAGCTATGAGCAGTTCTTC TRBV10-3 NA TRBJ2-1 TRBD2